This T cell receptor (beta chain) comes out of a study of identical twins. Study-wide results and limits: Instead of following the same donors, the conclusions were based on cross-sectional statistical analysis. The study found weaker excess twin sharing in beta out-of-frame sequences. The models gave estimates that fell short of the out-of-frame TCR alpha sharing seen in monozygotic twins.

Via MiXCR, TCRdb re-called the 5' RACE reads, giving one row per CDR3 protein. The data hold around 490,000 distinct CDR3 sequences, with 20% to 25% observed a single time. V trimming: 2 bases; J trimming: 9 bases; junction bases outside the gene matches: 8. CDR3 size: 15 residues. Germline V gene lookup returns CDR1 SEHNR and CDR2 FQNEAQ (reference sequence). Details on this clonotype: Its matching antigen is unknown.

These data also featured in a second study, about yellow fever vaccine responses in identical twins.

The specimen was CD4+ T cells sorted from blood. This sequence originates from a woman between 18 and 29 years old in good health. The gene calls are TRBV7-9 and TRBJ2-3, with 10 bases identical to TRBD2. This CDR3 is CASSLSGLASETQYF. The DNA of the CDR3 is TGTGCCAGCAGCTTATCGGGACTAGCGTCGGAAACGCAGTATTTT.